The 7 T cell receptor beta chains below come from one sample, sequenced in a study of blood T cell repertoires in COVID-19. Some clones are missing from TCRdb's copy, which holds only in-frame ones; the method was immunoSEQ multiplex PCR. The repertoire includes 140,000 to 150,000 clones, roughly 84% of them detected once, and 44% sits in the top ten. Sequencing input: peripheral blood. Source of these receptors: a human donor in a cohort sampled during active COVID-19.

Here the CDR3 reads CASSDSGRYNEQFF. DNA of the CDR3: TGTGCCAGCAGTGATAGCGGGAGATACAATGAGCAGTTCTTC. The genes are TRBV6-2 or TRBV6-3 and TRBJ2-1; the match to TRBD2 covers 9 bases. The CDR3 has 14 residues. V was pared by 5 bases and J by 4 bases, with 3 bases of the junction left unmatched. Germline CDR1 reads MNHEY; CDR2 reads SVGEGT.

The chain is built from TRBV12-3 or TRBV12-4 and TRBJ1-1, with TRBD1 as a possible D gene (5 bases). CDR3 length: 13 residues. V lost 5 bases, J lost 5 bases, and 12 bases lay in between. This CDR3 reads CASSTGFGTEAFF. The CDR3 DNA reads as TGTGCCAGCAGTACAGGATTTGGGACTGAAGCTTTCTTT.

The chain joins TRBV7-2 to TRBJ2-4; TRBD2 matches 8 bases. Per the germline V gene, CDR1 is SGHTA and CDR2 is FQGNSA. With V trimmed by 0 bases and J by 7 bases, 8 bases remained unmatched. The CDR3 contains 16 residues. CDR3 region: CASSLAGRGGRNIQYF. CDR3 bases: TGTGCCAGCAGCTTAGCGGGACGGGGGGGCCGGAACATTCAGTACTTC.

This chain links TRBV13 with TRBJ2-7; perhaps TRBD2 as D (5 bases). Between the trimmed V and J ends, which lost 4 bases and 6 bases, there was a span of 13 bases. The CDR3 runs 13 residues. Germline CDR1 PRHDT, CDR2 FYEKMQ (reference sequence). The CDR3 loop is CASSSTPGSEQYF. The CDR3 DNA reads as TGTGCCAGCAGCTCCACCCCGGGGTCCGAGCAGTACTTC.

The rearrangement joins TRBV11-3 to TRBJ2-2, with D uncertain. The CDR3 contains 15 residues. Trimming left V 1 base short and J 2 bases short, with 8 bases between. CDR1 and CDR2 from the germline V gene are SGHNT and YENEEA. CDR3 amino acids: CASSLGNSNTGELFF. CDR3 bases: TGTGCCAGCAGCTTAGGTAACAGCAACACCGGGGAGCTGTTTTTT.

The chain employs TRBV2 and TRBJ1-1, with 7 positions matching TRBD1. This CDR3 contains 17 residues. Germline CDR1 reads SNHLY; CDR2 reads FYNNEI. Unmatched junction bases numbered 17, after V lost 6 bases and J lost 4 bases. CDR3 DNA sequence: TGTGCCAGCAGGGATCCCAGGGGGATTGCCATGAGCACTGAAGCTTTCTTT. This sequence encodes CASRDPRGIAMSTEAFF.

This chain links TRBV18 with TRBJ1-1; a possible D gene is TRBD1 (6 bases). The V end lost 4 bases, the J end lost 2 bases, and 11 bases lay between the germline ends. The CDR3 sequence is 14 residues long. From germline, CDR1 is KGHSH and CDR2 LQKENI. CDR3 loop: CASSRGTLNTEAFF. The CDR3 nucleotides are TGTGCCAGCTCACGTGGGACACTTAACACTGAAGCTTTCTTT.